This entry describes one TCR beta chain. Germline V CDR1 and CDR2: SGHRS, YFSETQ. Unmatched junction bases numbered 7, after V lost 4 bases and J lost 0 bases. The CDR3 is 16 residues long. These data are taken from a study of blood T cell repertoires in COVID-19. Across the study: Some COVID-19 samples were acute and others convalescent; all came from the United States, Italy and Spain. T cells, B-cell-depleted T cells, or PBMCs supplied cDNA or gDNA.

As processed by the authors: Estimation of nucleated cell counts relied on the amplification of reference gene primers. The data were produced by immunoSEQ multiplex PCR, yet TCRdb's version contains in-frame clones alone and is incomplete. That table gives V, J and clone size, and the DNA gave D and trimming. The sample yields tens of thousands of clones, 84% seen once. Sequenced: peripheral blood. This clonotype was obtained from a man between 50 and 59 years old with active or convalescent COVID-19. V gene TRBV5-1 combines with J gene TRBJ2-3; 8 bases line up with TRBD2. The CDR3, as DNA: TGCGCCAGCAGCGATCTAGCGGGCGTTAGCACAGATACGCAGTATTTT. Its protein is CASSDLAGVSTDTQYF.